These T cell receptor beta chains were read from a single sample in a study of blood T cell repertoires in COVID-19. Using immunoSEQ multiplex PCR, the repertoire was profiled, and TCRdb retains in-frame clones only, with some absent. The sample contains more than 200,000 clones, 80% to 90% of which appear only once. The sample was peripheral blood. These receptors all stem from a woman aged 50 to 60 with acute or convalescent COVID-19. CDR3s include the opening cysteine and the closing phenylalanine or tryptophan. Each record gives: J gene, clone size, V gene, D gene, CDR3 protein, CDR3 DNA. D genes are given only for firm matches. Clone size is given for some rows only: seen once, a few or many times, or a class if the clone is expanded.

>TRBJ1-4|-|TRBV5-5|-
CASSFTGSPYNEKLFF
TGTGCCAGCAGTTTTACAGGGTCTCCCTATAATGAAAAACTGTTTTTT
>TRBJ2-2|-|TRBV29-1|-
CSVTRAGELFF
TGCAGCGTAACTAGGGCCGGGGAGCTGTTTTTT
>TRBJ1-1|few|TRBV19|TRBD1
CASDRGGGPEAFF
TGTGCCAGTGACAGGGGCGGAGGCCCAGAAGCTTTCTTT
>TRBJ1-2|-|TRBV11-2|-
CASSLVPAYGYTF
TGTGCCAGCAGCTTAGTCCCAGCGTATGGCTACACCTTC
>TRBJ1-1|-|TRBV18|-
CASSLGGSGTEAFF
TGTGCCAGCTCACTGGGGGGAAGCGGCACTGAAGCTTTCTTT
>TRBJ2-5|-|TRBV6-2/TRBV6-3|-
CASSLGLLQETQYF
TGTGCCAGCAGTCTGGGACTGTTACAAGAGACCCAGTACTTC
>TRBJ1-6|-|TRBV9|TRBD1
CASSGGTGDNSPLHF
TGTGCCAGCAGCGGGGGGACAGGGGATAATTCACCCCTCCACTTT
>TRBJ2-1|once|TRBV28|TRBD2
CASSSVERGGFDEQFF
TGTGCCAGCAGTTCCGTTGAGCGGGGGGGCTTCGATGAGCAGTTCTTC
>TRBJ1-2|-|TRBV7-2|TRBD1
CASSIDREDGYTF
TGTGCCAGCAGCATCGACAGGGAAGATGGCTACACCTTC
>TRBJ2-5|-|TRBV6-5|TRBD1
CASSYGQGEETQYF
TGTGCCAGCAGTTACGGACAGGGGGAAGAGACCCAGTACTTC
>TRBJ1-1|-|TRBV15|-
CATSRDVSSVNTEAFF
TGTGCCACCAGCAGAGATGTCTCCAGCGTGAACACTGAAGCTTTCTTT